The next 8 T cell receptor beta chains were all read from a single sample in a study of cytomegalovirus exposure and HLA in healthy donors. PCR primers comprised 60 Vbeta and 13 Jbeta primers. Measured with immunoSEQ multiplex PCR; TCRdb has only the in-frame clones, and not every one. In the table there are roughly 180,000 clones, roughly 80% of which are singletons. Sample: PBMCs. The receptors shown here come from a male donor in good health and CMV-seronegative.

V gene TRBV6-5 combines with J gene TRBJ1-2; TRBD1 might be the D (5 bases). V dropped 5 bases and J dropped 1 base, with 8 bases sitting between them. Germline CDR1 is MNHEY and CDR2 is SVGAGI. The CDR3 is 13 residues long. The CDR3: CASSVTDNYGYTF. In nucleotides, the CDR3 is TGTGCCAGCAGTGTGACAGATAACTATGGCTACACCTTC.

The J gene is TRBJ1-1, the V gene TRBV27; TRBD1 matches 7 bases. Germline V CDR1 and CDR2: MNHEY, SMNVEV (reference sequence). Trimming removed 4 bases from V and 3 bases from J; junction bases left unmatched: 8. This CDR3 has 15 amino acids. In DNA form, the CDR3 reads TGTGCCAGCAGTTCCCGACAGGGCGGGGACACTGAAGCTTTCTTT. Translating it yields CASSSRQGGDTEAFF.

Only a few counts were recorded for this clone. The V and J genes are TRBV29-1 and TRBJ2-5, with D maybe TRBD2 (5 bases). CDR3 size: 13 residues. V gave up 7 bases and J gave up 5 bases, with 17 bases separating them. Germline-derived CDR1 and CDR2 are SQVTM and ANQGSEA. The chain's CDR3 is CSDSPGVGETQYF. The DNA for the CDR3 is TGCAGCGATTCCCCCGGGGTAGGGGAGACCCAGTACTTC.

V and J are TRBV30 and TRBJ1-6; perhaps TRBD1 as D (5 bases). Germline CDR1 and CDR2: GTSNPN and SVGIG (reference sequence). Trimming took 3 bases from V and 10 from J, leaving 22 bases between them. The CDR3 loop spans 16 amino acids. DNA for the CDR3: TGTGCCTGGAGCTATGTACAAGGCAGGGTGGGATCACCCCTCCACTTT. It is translated as CAWSYVQGRVGSPLHF.

V usage is TRBV29-1 and J usage is TRBJ2-5, with 11 positions matching TRBD2. Trimming cost V 7 bases and J 2 bases; bases outside gene matches: 6. Germline V gene lookup returns CDR1 SQVTM and CDR2 ANQGSEA. CDR3 size: 14 residues. The CDR3, as DNA: TGCAGCGCCGGGACTAGCGGTGCACAAGAGACCCAGTACTTC. This gives the protein CSAGTSGAQETQYF.

CDR3 coding DNA: TGTGCCAGCAGTTTAAACCCGCCGATTACAGGGGGCCACGGCTACACCTTC. Translating it yields CASSLNPPITGGHGYTF. The chain recombines TRBV27 with TRBJ1-2; 9 nucleotides match TRBD1. V was pared by 2 bases and J by 8 bases, with 15 bases of the junction left unmatched. This CDR3 is 17 amino acids long. In germline, CDR1 is MNHEY, CDR2 SMNVEV (reference sequence).

The chain recombines TRBV29-1 with TRBJ1-2, with D unresolved. Deletions cut 3 bases from V and 6 bases from J, with 11 bases between. This CDR3 is 12 amino acids long. The germline gives CDR1 SQVTM, CDR2 ANQGSEA. CDR3 DNA: TGCAGCGTTGATTACGGGGTCGATGGCTACACCTTC. Its protein product is CSVDYGVDGYTF.

This clone has just a few counts. The chain links TRBV5-6 to TRBJ2-7, with 7 bases fitting TRBD1. Germline V CDR1 and CDR2: SGHDT, YYEEEE. The CDR3 length is 14 residues. Germline trimming cut 4 bases from V and 2 bases from J; bases unmatched to any gene: 6. This chain's CDR3 is CASSPTDRTYEQYF. As DNA, the CDR3 is TGTGCCAGCAGCCCGACGGACAGGACCTACGAGCAGTACTTC.